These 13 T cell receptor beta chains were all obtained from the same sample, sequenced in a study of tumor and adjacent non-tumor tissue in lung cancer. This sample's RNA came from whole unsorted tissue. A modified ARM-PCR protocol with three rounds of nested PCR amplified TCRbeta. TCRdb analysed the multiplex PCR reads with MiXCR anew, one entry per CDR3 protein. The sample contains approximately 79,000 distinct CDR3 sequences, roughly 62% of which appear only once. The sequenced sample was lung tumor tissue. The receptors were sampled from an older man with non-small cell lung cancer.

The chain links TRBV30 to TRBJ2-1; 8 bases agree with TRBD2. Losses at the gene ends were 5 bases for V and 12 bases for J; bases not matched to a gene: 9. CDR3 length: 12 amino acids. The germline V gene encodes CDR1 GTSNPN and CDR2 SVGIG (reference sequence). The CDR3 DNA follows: TGTGCCTGGGTTAACGGGGGGGCGAGGCAGTTCTTC. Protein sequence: CAWVNGGARQFF.

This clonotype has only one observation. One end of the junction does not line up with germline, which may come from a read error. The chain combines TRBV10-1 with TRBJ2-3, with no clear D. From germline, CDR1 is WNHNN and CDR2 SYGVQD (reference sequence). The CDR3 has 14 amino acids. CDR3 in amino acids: CASIGGLPQDTQYF. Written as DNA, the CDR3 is TGCGCCAGCATCGGTGGCCTTCCCCAAGATACGCAATATTTT.

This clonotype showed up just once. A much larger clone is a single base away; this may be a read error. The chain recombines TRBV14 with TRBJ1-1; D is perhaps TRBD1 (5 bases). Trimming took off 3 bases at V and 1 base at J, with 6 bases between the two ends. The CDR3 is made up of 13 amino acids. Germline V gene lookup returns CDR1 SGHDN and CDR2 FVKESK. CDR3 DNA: TGTGCCAGCAGCCAGGGGACGAACACTGAAGCTTTCTTT. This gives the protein CASSQGTNTEAFF.

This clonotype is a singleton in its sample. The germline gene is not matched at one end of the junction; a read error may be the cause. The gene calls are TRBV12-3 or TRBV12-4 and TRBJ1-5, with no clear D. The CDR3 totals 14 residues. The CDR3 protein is CASSSSPSEQPRYF. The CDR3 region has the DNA TGTGCCAGCAGTTCGAGTCCCTCGGAGCAGCCCCGGTATTTT.

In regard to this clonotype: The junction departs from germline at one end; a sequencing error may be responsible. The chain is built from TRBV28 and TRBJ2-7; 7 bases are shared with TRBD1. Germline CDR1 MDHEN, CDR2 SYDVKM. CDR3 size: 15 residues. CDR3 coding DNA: TGTGCCAGCAGTTCAGCGACAGGGAACCCCTACGAACAGTACTTC. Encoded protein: CASSSATGNPYEQYF.

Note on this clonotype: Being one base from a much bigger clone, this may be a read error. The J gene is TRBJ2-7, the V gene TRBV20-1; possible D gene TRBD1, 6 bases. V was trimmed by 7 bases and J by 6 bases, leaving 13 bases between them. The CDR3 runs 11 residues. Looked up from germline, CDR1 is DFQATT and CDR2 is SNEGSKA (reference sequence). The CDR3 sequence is CSVPTGTEQYF. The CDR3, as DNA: TGCAGTGTACCCACAGGGACCGAGCAGTACTTC.

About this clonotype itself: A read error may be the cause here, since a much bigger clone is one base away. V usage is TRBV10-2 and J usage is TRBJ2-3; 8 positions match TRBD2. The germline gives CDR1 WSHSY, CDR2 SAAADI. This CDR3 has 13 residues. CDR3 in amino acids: CASIAGITDTRYF. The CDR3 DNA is TGCGCCAGCATAGCGGGGATCACAGATACGCGGTATTTT.

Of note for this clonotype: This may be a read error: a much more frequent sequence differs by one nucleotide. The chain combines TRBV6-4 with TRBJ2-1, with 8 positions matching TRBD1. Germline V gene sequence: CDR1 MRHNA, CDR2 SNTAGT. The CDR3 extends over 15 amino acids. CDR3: CANSSSGTGWNEQFF. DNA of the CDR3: TGTGCCAACAGTAGTTCCGGGACAGGATGGAATGAGCAGTTCTTC.

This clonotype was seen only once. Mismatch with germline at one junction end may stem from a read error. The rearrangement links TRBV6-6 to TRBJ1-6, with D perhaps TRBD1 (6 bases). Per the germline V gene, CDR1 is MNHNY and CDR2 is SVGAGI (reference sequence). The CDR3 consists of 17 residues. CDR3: CASSYSGGASHNSPFHF. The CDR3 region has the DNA TGTGCCAGCAGTTACTCCGGGGGCGCCTCCCACAATTCACCCTTCCACTTT.

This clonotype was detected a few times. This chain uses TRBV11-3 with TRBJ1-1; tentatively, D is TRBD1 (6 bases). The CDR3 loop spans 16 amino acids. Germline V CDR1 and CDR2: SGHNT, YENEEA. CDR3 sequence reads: CIISRSGTNMNTEAFF. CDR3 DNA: TGTATCATCAGCCGCAGCGGGACAAATATGAACACTGAAGCTTTCTTT.

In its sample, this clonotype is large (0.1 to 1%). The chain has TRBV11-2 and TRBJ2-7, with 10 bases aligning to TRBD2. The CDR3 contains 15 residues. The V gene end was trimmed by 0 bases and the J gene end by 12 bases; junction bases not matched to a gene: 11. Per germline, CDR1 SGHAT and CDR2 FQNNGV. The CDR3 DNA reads TGTGCCAGCAGCTTAGATTTAGCGGGGGGCTCCGGTCGGTACTTC. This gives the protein CASSLDLAGGSGRYF.

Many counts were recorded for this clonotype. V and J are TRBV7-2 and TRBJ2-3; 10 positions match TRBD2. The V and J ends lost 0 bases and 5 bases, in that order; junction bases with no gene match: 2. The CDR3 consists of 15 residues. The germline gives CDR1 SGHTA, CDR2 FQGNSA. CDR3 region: CASSLARLAGDTQYF. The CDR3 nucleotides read TGTGCCAGCAGCTTAGCGCGACTAGCGGGAGATACGCAGTATTTT. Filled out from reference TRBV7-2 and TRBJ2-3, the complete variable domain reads GAGVSQSPSNKVTEKGKDVELRCDPISGHTALYWYRQSLGQGLEFLIYFQGNSAPDKSGLPSDRFSAERTGGSVSTLTIQRTQQEDSAVYLCASSLARLAGDTQYFGPGTRLTVL.

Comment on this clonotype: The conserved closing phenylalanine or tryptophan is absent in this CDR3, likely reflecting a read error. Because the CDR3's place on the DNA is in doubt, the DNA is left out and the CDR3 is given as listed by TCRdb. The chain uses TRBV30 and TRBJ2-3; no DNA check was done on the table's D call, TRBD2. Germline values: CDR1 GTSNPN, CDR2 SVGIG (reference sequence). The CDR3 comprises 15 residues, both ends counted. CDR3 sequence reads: CAWSVPAGVTDTHYS.